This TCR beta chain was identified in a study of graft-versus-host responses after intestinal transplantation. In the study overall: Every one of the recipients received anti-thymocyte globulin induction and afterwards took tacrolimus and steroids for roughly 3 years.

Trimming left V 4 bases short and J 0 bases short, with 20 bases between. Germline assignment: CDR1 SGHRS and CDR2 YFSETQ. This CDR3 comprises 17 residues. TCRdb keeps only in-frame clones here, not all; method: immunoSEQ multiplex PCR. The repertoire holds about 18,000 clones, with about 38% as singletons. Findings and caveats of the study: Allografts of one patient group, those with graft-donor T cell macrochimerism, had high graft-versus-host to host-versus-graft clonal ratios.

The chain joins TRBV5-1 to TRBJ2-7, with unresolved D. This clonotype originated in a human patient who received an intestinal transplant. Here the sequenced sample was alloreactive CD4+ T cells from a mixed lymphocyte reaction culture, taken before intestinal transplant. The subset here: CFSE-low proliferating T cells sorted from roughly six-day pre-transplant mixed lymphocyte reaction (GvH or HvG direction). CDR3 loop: CASSRRQDALSSYEQYF. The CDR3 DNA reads TGCGCCAGCAGCCGAAGACAAGACGCGTTGAGCTCCTACGAGCAGTACTTC.